This is a list of T cell receptor beta chains from one sample in a study of blood T cells in healthy people across ages. TCRdb passed the 5' RACE reads through MiXCR, listing each CDR3 protein once. Found here are about 1.6 million distinct CDR3 sequences, roughly 32% of them singletons; the top ten hold about 11%. The sequencing input was blood. The receptors here all came from a woman aged 25 to 39 in good health. The conserved cysteine and the conserved F or W are not part of the CDR3 here. D genes are given only for firm matches. Clone size is stated in some rows and not others, as once, few, many or a class when expanded.

D gene | clone size | J gene | V gene | CDR3 protein
NA | once | TRBJ1-1 | TRBV6-1 | ASSIKGRETEAF
TRBD2 | NA | TRBJ2-3 | TRBV5-4 | ASSLTGRRAADTQY
NA | few | TRBJ2-1 | TRBV27 | ASSPTTASSHNEQF
TRBD2 | few | TRBJ2-1 | TRBV4-2 | ASSRLTSGRSLDNEQF
TRBD1 | NA | TRBJ1-2 | TRBV5-1 | ASSELNGGQGIYGYT
NA | NA | TRBJ2-7 | TRBV11-2 | ASSQSTSPYEQY
TRBD1 | NA | TRBJ2-1 | TRBV12-3/TRBV12-4 | ASSPGTGKSHEQF
TRBD2 | few | TRBJ2-1 | TRBV11-2 | ASGIGGTSGNEQF
NA | many | TRBJ1-2 | TRBV7-2 | ASSSFTGYGYT
NA | NA | TRBJ2-7 | TRBV20-1 | SPRDSFYEQY
NA | NA | TRBJ1-4 | TRBV7-6 | ASSLTPSGDEKLF
TRBD2 | NA | TRBJ2-5 | TRBV2 | ASRFDSGGVETQY
NA | NA | TRBJ2-1 | TRBV29-1 | SVEELETPNNEQF
NA | NA | TRBJ2-1 | TRBV18 | ASSAPSLNYEQF
NA | NA | TRBJ2-5 | TRBV5-1 | ASSRSGGLAETQY
TRBD1 | NA | TRBJ2-5 | TRBV7-2 | ASTEDRAFTETQY
TRBD1 | few | TRBJ2-5 | TRBV3-1 | VSSQGGTGGETQY
NA | NA | TRBJ2-7 | TRBV11-2 | ACSYDLSGLSYEQY
NA | NA | NA | TRBV11-2 | TSSLRGEEHEQY
TRBD1 | NA | TRBJ2-5 | TRBV14 | ASIRTGVGNEQY
TRBD2 | NA | TRBJ2-3 | TRBV4-1 | ASSNTGLAGFTDTQY
NA | NA | TRBJ1-1 | TRBV10-3 | AISEGQGAF
TRBD2 | few | TRBJ2-7 | TRBV20-1 | SARDLAGPFHEQY
NA | few | TRBJ2-4 | TRBV12-3/TRBV12-4 | ASSSDLRHIQY
NA | few | TRBJ2-7 | TRBV6-1 | ASRQGIIYEQY
NA | NA | TRBJ2-7 | TRBV6-6 | ASGDGWSLWQY
NA | NA | TRBJ2-7 | TRBV4-1 | ASSPQEEDEQY
NA | NA | TRBJ2-7 | TRBV7-9 | TSSQGLGTPYEQY
NA | NA | TRBJ2-3 | TRBV29-1 | GVEEGCWTDTQY
NA | few | TRBJ2-5 | TRBV9 | ASSVAPWGGPYQETQY
NA | NA | TRBJ1-5 | TRBV12-3/TRBV12-4 | ASSPETDGSNQPQH
NA | NA | TRBJ1-1 | TRBV12-3/TRBV12-4 | ASSRPGPMNTEAF
NA | NA | TRBJ1-5 | TRBV28 | ASSLFGAQPQH
NA | many | TRBJ2-7 | TRBV4-1 | ASSQEHRAWEQY
TRBD2 | NA | TRBJ2-3 | TRBV25-1 | ASSDEGIGGLAGSDTQY
NA | NA | TRBJ2-3 | TRBV6-6 | ASSYVALSRYTDTQY
NA | few | TRBJ1-2 | TRBV9 | ASSVGAMNYGYT
NA | NA | TRBJ1-4 | TRBV7-9 | ASSFDRPTNEKLF
TRBD2 | NA | TRBJ2-5 | TRBV5-4 | ASSLVASGGATWETQY
TRBD1 | NA | TRBJ1-5 | TRBV10-3 | AISAGGGDQPQH
NA | few | TRBJ1-1 | TRBV6-2/TRBV6-3 | ASSMTPATEAF
TRBD2 | NA | TRBJ2-3 | TRBV7-7 | ASSPTSGKDTQY
NA | few | TRBJ1-1 | TRBV12-3/TRBV12-4 | ASTLRGADTEAF
NA | few | TRBJ2-7 | TRBV15 | ATSRDKGQSHEQY
NA | many | TRBJ2-7 | TRBV7-9 | ASSLAGGGYEQY
NA | NA | TRBJ2-5 | TRBV5-1 | ASSLVMAGAFQETQY
NA | NA | TRBJ1-1 | TRBV9 | ASSPFKATGGNTEAF
NA | few | TRBJ2-1 | TRBV9 | ASSAPQTGSPGNEQF
TRBD2 | NA | TRBJ2-1 | TRBV20-1 | SASRLAGGPYNEQF
NA | NA | TRBJ1-2 | TRBV29-1 | SGGGDLYGYT
NA | NA | TRBJ2-1 | TRBV20-1 | SAATGTYEQF
NA | NA | TRBJ1-1 | TRBV5-1 | ASSPASLGTEAF
NA | few | TRBJ1-2 | TRBV20-1 | SARGPGNYGYT
TRBD1 | few | TRBJ1-1 | TRBV5-1 | ASSPTGLVTEAF